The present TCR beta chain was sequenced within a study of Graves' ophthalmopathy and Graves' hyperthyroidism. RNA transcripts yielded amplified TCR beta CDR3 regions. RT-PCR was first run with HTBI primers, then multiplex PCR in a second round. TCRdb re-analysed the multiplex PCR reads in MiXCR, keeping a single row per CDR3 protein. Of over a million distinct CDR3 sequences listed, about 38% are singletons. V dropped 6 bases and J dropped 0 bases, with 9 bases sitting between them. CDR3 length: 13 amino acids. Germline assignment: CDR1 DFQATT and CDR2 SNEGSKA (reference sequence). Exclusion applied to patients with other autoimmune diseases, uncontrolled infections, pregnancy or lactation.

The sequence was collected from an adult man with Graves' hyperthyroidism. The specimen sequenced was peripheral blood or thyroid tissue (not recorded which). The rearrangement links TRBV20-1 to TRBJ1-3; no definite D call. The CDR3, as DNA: TGCAGTGCCCAAGCCTCCTCTGGAAACACCATATATTTT. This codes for CSAQASSGNTIYF.